What follows are 21 T cell receptor beta chains derived from one specimen sequenced in a study of blood T cell repertoires in COVID-19. Clones were read by immunoSEQ multiplex PCR, and TCRdb kept only the in-frame ones, dropping some. Of tens of thousands of clones in the sample, 81% were seen once. Sequences were obtained from peripheral blood. The source is a man older than 75 with acute or convalescent COVID-19.

V and J are TRBV30 and TRBJ1-1; D unclear. The CDR3 contains 13 residues. V was clipped by 5 bases and J by 1 base, with 11 bases between them. The V gene's germline CDR1 is GTSNPN and CDR2 SVGIG (reference sequence). CDR3 in DNA: TGTGCCTGGGGCGACTTGCCGAACACTGAAGCTTTCTTT. Protein: CAWGDLPNTEAFF.

This sequence joins TRBV6-1 and TRBJ1-4; the match to TRBD1 covers 8 bases. The CDR3 loop spans 16 amino acids. Germline CDR1 is MNHNS and CDR2 is SASEGT. J was trimmed by 6 bases and V by 2 bases; bases with no gene match: 8. The CDR3 here is CASSEPDRAVDEKLFF. In nucleotides, the CDR3 is TGTGCCAGCAGTGAACCGGACAGGGCCGTGGATGAAAAACTGTTTTTT.

This clone was observed at least ten times. CDR3 bases: TGTGCCAGCAGCTTAGGGGGGACAGGGTATAATGAAAAACTGTTTTTT. Protein product: CASSLGGTGYNEKLFF. The chain combines TRBV7-9 with TRBJ1-4; the match to TRBD1 covers 9 bases. The junction had 4 bases not matched to a gene; V was cut back by 1 base and J by 4 bases. The CDR3 has 16 residues. CDR1 and CDR2 (germline): SEHNR, FQNEAQ (reference sequence).

The chain couples TRBV9 to TRBJ1-4; D perhaps matches TRBD1 (5 bases). Germline CDR1 reads SGDLS; CDR2 reads YYNGEE. Trimming pared 4 bases from V and 5 bases from J, leaving 15 bases between. CDR3 length equals 15 residues. CDR3 bases: TGTGCCAGCAGCCCCCGCGGGGGGTGGAATGAAAAACTGTTTTTT. Residues: CASSPRGGWNEKLFF. The full variable domain, completed using reference TRBV9 and TRBJ1-4, is DSGVTQTPKHLITATGQRVTLRCSPRSGDLSVYWYQQSLDQGLQFLIQYYNGEERAKGNILERFSAQQFPDLHSELNLSSLELGDSALYFCASSPRGGWNEKLFFGSGTQLSVL.

CDR3 protein: CASSEDSYQPQHF. In DNA form, the CDR3 reads TGTGCCAGCAGTGAGGACAGTTATCAGCCCCAGCATTTT. The V and J genes are TRBV6-1 and TRBJ1-5; the D gene is possibly TRBD1 (6 bases). Germline V lookup: CDR1 MNHNS, CDR2 SASEGT. With 3 bases removed from V and 5 bases from J, the gap between germline ends came to 8 bases. This CDR3 contains 13 residues.

The chain recombines TRBV6-5 with TRBJ2-3, with D possibly matching TRBD2 (5 bases). CDR1 MNHEY and CDR2 SVGAGI come from the germline V gene. Trimming cost V 10 bases and J 0 bases, with 14 bases left between them. The CDR3 extends over 14 amino acids. The CDR3 reads CATTPSISTDTQYF. CDR3 bases: TGTGCCACAACCCCTAGCATTAGCACAGATACGCAGTATTTT.

The genes are TRBV9 and TRBJ2-1; 8 positions agree with TRBD2. The CDR3 loop spans 15 amino acids. Trimming at V came to 7 bases and at J to 2 bases, leaving 8 bases not matched to a gene. Looked up from germline, CDR1 is SGDLS and CDR2 is YYNGEE. The CDR3 reads CASAPLRGAYNEQFF. The CDR3 nucleotides read TGTGCCAGCGCCCCCTTGCGGGGGGCCTACAATGAGCAGTTCTTC.

This chain uses TRBV11-2 with TRBJ2-1; D is unclear. There are 17 residues in the CDR3. The V end was cut by 3 bases, the J end by 0 bases, with 15 bases between. Germline assignment: CDR1 SGHAT and CDR2 FQNNGV. In DNA, the CDR3 is TGTGCCAGCAGCTTCCCACCACTACCCCGCTCCTACAATGAGCAGTTCTTC. This gives the protein CASSFPPLPRSYNEQFF.

The chain carries TRBV14 and TRBJ1-2, with a tentative D call TRBD1 (5 bases). Trimming left V 6 bases short and J 6 bases short, with 20 bases between. This CDR3 has 15 amino acids. Germline CDR1 SGHDN, CDR2 FVKESK. CDR3 sequence reads: CASSSPGLQNHGYTF. In nucleotides, the CDR3 is TGTGCCAGCAGTTCTCCGGGACTCCAGAACCATGGCTACACCTTC.

The V and J genes are TRBV18 and TRBJ1-1; 7 positions agree with TRBD1. After removal of 2 bases from V and 1 base from J, the junction contained 4 bases not matched to a gene. Germline CDR1 reads KGHSH; CDR2 reads LQKENI. The CDR3 runs to 15 residues. CDR3 bases: TGTGCCAGCTCACCAAGACAGGGACCGAACACTGAAGCTTTCTTT. Translation gives CASSPRQGPNTEAFF.

The chain combines TRBV10-3 with TRBJ1-4; perhaps TRBD1 as D (5 bases). From germline, CDR1 is ENHRY and CDR2 SYGVKD. This CDR3 spans 14 amino acids. The V end was cut by 3 bases, the J end by 11 bases, with 16 bases between. CDR3 amino acids: CAISENAREGKLFF. The DNA for the CDR3 is TGTGCCATCAGTGAAAACGCCCGGGAGGGGAAACTGTTTTTT.

This clone was seen once. The chain links TRBV2 to TRBJ1-6; TRBD1 aligns across 7 bases. Losses at the gene ends were 6 bases for V and 1 base for J; bases not matched to a gene: 6. Per the germline V gene, CDR1 is SNHLY and CDR2 is FYNNEI. The CDR3 is made up of 16 amino acids. CDR3 coding DNA: TGTGCCAGCAGCCCCAGGGGGAGATCCTATAATTCACCCCTCCACTTT. Translating it yields CASSPRGRSYNSPLHF.

This chain connects TRBV12-3 or TRBV12-4 to TRBJ1-1, with 8 bases that match TRBD1. The CDR3 spans 13 residues. After removal of 2 bases from V and 9 bases from J, the junction contained 5 bases not matched to a gene. The CDR3 is CASSLPGQGKAFF. CDR3 nucleotides: TGTGCCAGCAGTTTACCCGGACAGGGTAAAGCTTTCTTT.

V is TRBV6-5 and J is TRBJ1-5, with D possibly TRBD1 on 6 matching bases. V was pared by 6 bases and J by 5 bases, with 11 bases between. This CDR3 is built from 13 residues. Germline V lookup: CDR1 MNHEY, CDR2 SVGAGI. The CDR3 reads CASRQGIYQPQHF. DNA of the CDR3: TGTGCCAGCAGACAGGGTATCTATCAGCCCCAGCATTTT.

The chain couples TRBV5-5 to TRBJ2-7; 7 bases match TRBD1. The CDR3 covers 13 residues. The trim removed 3 bases at V and 4 bases at J, leaving 4 bases unmatched. Germline loops: CDR1 SGHKS, CDR2 YYEKEE (reference sequence). Written as DNA, the CDR3 is TGTGCCAGCAGCTCGACAGGGTGGTACGAGCAGTACTTC. Amino acid sequence: CASSSTGWYEQYF.

The V call is TRBV7-8, the J call TRBJ2-1; unclear D gene. The CDR3 is 14 residues long. CDR1 is SGHVS and CDR2 is FQNEAQ in the germline V gene. Trimming removed 6 bases from V and 2 bases from J, with 11 bases in between. In nucleotides, the CDR3 is TGTGCCAGCAGTACCGTTAGCACCTACAATGAGCAGTTCTTC. This translates into CASSTVSTYNEQFF.

This clone showed up just once. The J gene is TRBJ2-5, the V gene TRBV3-1 (or the pseudogene TRBV3-2); 10 bases are shared with TRBD2. The CDR3 totals 17 residues. With 6 bases clipped from V and 1 base from J, the junction kept 11 bases outside the gene matches. Germline CDR1 and CDR2: LGHDT and YNNKEL (reference sequence). The CDR3 DNA is TGTGCCAGCAGACCGAGTCCTAGCGGGGGAATCCAAGAGACCCAGTACTTC. This translates into CASRPSPSGGIQETQYF.

J is TRBJ2-7 and V is TRBV5-5; no clear D gene. The V gene's germline CDR1 is SGHKS and CDR2 YYEKEE (reference sequence). CDR3 length: 13 amino acids. Trimming left V 1 base short and J 3 bases short, with 8 bases between. CDR3: CASSLYGVYEQYF. In DNA, the CDR3 is TGTGCCAGCAGCTTGTACGGAGTCTACGAGCAGTACTTC.

The chain joins TRBV10-2 to TRBJ1-1, with 7 bases that match TRBD1. Per germline, CDR1 WSHSY and CDR2 SAAADI. The CDR3 runs to 15 residues. J was trimmed by 4 bases and V by 2 bases; bases with no gene match: 7. The CDR3 loop reads CASSEDRDIITEAFF. The CDR3 DNA reads as TGCGCCAGCAGTGAGGACAGGGATATAATCACTGAAGCTTTCTTT.

The V and J genes are TRBV18 and TRBJ2-7; 9 bases are shared with TRBD2. Trimming at V came to 4 bases and at J to 6 bases, leaving 10 bases not matched to a gene. Germline CDR1 KGHSH, CDR2 LQKENI. The CDR3 is 15 amino acids. The chain's CDR3 is CASSLRVAGAGEQYF. The CDR3 nucleotides are TGTGCCAGCTCACTCCGGGTAGCGGGGGCGGGCGAGCAGTACTTC.

The genes are TRBV4-1 and TRBJ1-4; TRBD1 agrees at 9 bases. This CDR3 is 18 amino acids long. Germline lookup yields CDR1 MGHRA and CDR2 YSYEKL. Germline trimming cut 0 bases from V and 2 bases from J; bases unmatched to any gene: 7. The CDR3 sequence is CASSQDAGQGSTNEKLFF. CDR3 nucleotide sequence: TGCGCCAGCAGCCAAGATGCGGGACAGGGTTCTACTAATGAAAAACTGTTTTTT.